The 14 T cell receptor beta chains listed next were all sequenced from one sample in a study of blood T cells in healthy people across ages. A sample-barcoded 5' primer and a J-beta primer mix were used in a second PCR of about 7 to 11 cycles. Each CDR3 protein is one row after TCRdb ran MiXCR on the 5' RACE reads. There are about 1.8 million distinct CDR3 sequences in the sample; less than 50% occur only once, and roughly 2% lies in the top ten. Sequenced: blood. All receptors derive from a woman aged 40 to 50 in good health.

In this sample, this clonotype turned up many times. The chain is built from TRBV12-3 or TRBV12-4 and TRBJ2-7, with TRBD1 identical over 11 bases. The CDR3 loop spans 15 amino acids. Trimming removed 1 base from V and 4 bases from J; junction bases left unmatched: 3. As DNA, the CDR3 is TGTGCCAGCAGTTTAGGGGGACAGGGGGATTACGAGCAGTACTTC. Residues: CASSLGGQGDYEQYF.

This clonotype was seen only once. This chain connects TRBV7-2 to TRBJ2-1, with TRBD1 identical over 10 bases. Germline V gene sequence: CDR1 SGHTA, CDR2 FQGNSA. This CDR3 contains 15 residues. With 5 bases clipped from V and 5 bases from J, the junction kept 6 bases outside the gene matches. The CDR3 DNA reads as TGTGCCAGCAGCACCACGGGACAGGGGAACAATGAGCAGTTCTTC. Its protein product is CASSTTGQGNNEQFF. The full variable domain, in which reference TRBV7-2 and TRBJ2-1 provide the parts outside the CDR3, is GAGVSQSPSNKVTEKGKDVELRCDPISGHTALYWYRQSLGQGLEFLIYFQGNSAPDKSGLPSDRFSAERTGGSVSTLTIQRTQQEDSAVYLCASSTTGQGNNEQFFGPGTRLTVL.

This clonotype was detected only a few times. The chain has TRBV7-6 and TRBJ2-7; D may be TRBD1 (6 bases). The CDR3 contains 17 residues. The V end lost 5 bases, the J end lost 3 bases, and 23 bases lay between the germline ends. Germline assignment: CDR1 SGHVS and CDR2 FNYEAQ. Written as DNA, the CDR3 is TGTGCCAGCAGCCCCCAACGTCCAGGGTCGGGACACTACGAGCAGTACTTC. As protein: CASSPQRPGSGHYEQYF.

The rearrangement uses TRBV6-2 or TRBV6-3 and TRBJ2-4; possibly TRBD1 for D (6 bases). The tail of the sequence fits TRBJ2-7 better, so the J call may be wrong. The CDR3 runs 16 residues. CDR1 and CDR2 (germline): MNHEY, SVGEGT. The CDR3 sequence is CASRYPGALRIYEQYF. The CDR3 DNA follows: TGTGCCAGCAGGTACCCAGGGGCGTTAAGGATATACGAGCAGTACTTC.

The rearrangement links TRBV5-1 to TRBJ2-7; D is possibly TRBD1 (6 bases). This CDR3 is built from 17 residues. The V and J ends lost 1 base and 1 base respectively, with 18 bases between them. The germline V gene encodes CDR1 SGHRS and CDR2 YFSETQ. CDR3 DNA sequence: TGCGCCAGCAGCTTGTATAGCACCCAAGGGGGTTCCTACGAGCAGTACTTC. It translates to CASSLYSTQGGSYEQYF.

The chain links TRBV7-2 to TRBJ1-1; maybe TRBD1 (6 bases). With 5 bases removed from V and 1 base from J, the gap between germline ends came to 14 bases. The CDR3 consists of 15 residues. Germline V gene lookup returns CDR1 SGHTA and CDR2 FQGNSA. In DNA, the CDR3 is TGTGCCAGCAGCAAAAGGAGGGGGGGGAACACTGAAGCTTTCTTT. Protein: CASSKRRGGNTEAFF.

V is TRBV24-1 and J is TRBJ2-7; 12 nucleotides line up with TRBD1. In germline, CDR1 is KGHDR, CDR2 SFDVKD. The CDR3 has 16 residues. The V segment lost 4 bases and the J segment 7 bases; nucleotides outside the gene matches: 10. The CDR3 DNA sequence: TGTGCCACCAGTGACCCACCGGGACAGGGGGCAGGTGAGCAGTACTTC. Amino acid sequence: CATSDPPGQGAGEQYF.

The V call is TRBV6-2 or TRBV6-3, the J call TRBJ2-6, with TRBD1 matching over 7 bases. The CDR3 totals 18 residues. Trimming at V came to 6 bases and at J to 1 base, leaving 12 bases not matched to a gene. The germline gives CDR1 MNHEY, CDR2 SVGEGT. CDR3 protein: CASSRYGTVVSGANVLTF. The CDR3 DNA follows: TGTGCCAGCAGCAGATACGGGACAGTTGTTTCTGGGGCCAACGTCCTGACTTTC.

This chain uses TRBV4-3 with TRBJ1-1, with no clear D. Germline loops: CDR1 LGHNA, CDR2 YSLEER. Trimming removed 3 bases from V and 8 bases from J, with 16 bases in between. CDR3 length: 14 amino acids. The CDR3 sequence is CASSQSGRQREAFF. In nucleotides, the CDR3 is TGCGCCAGCAGCCAGAGTGGGCGGCAGAGAGAAGCTTTCTTT.

The rearrangement joins TRBV7-2 to TRBJ2-7, with D possibly called TRBD1 or TRBD2 (5 bases each). Germline loops: CDR1 SGHTA, CDR2 FQGNSA. The CDR3 is 15 amino acids. V lost 6 bases and J 3 bases, leaving 18 bases between the germline ends. CDR3 sequence (DNA): TGTGCCAGCAGGGAAACCGGGGCAGGCTTCTACGAGCAGTACTTC. This gives the protein CASRETGAGFYEQYF.

This clonotype has only a few counts. The rearrangement joins TRBV12-3 or TRBV12-4 to TRBJ2-1; D assignment may be TRBD1 or TRBD2 (6 bases each). The CDR3 has 16 amino acids. With 8 bases removed from V and 9 bases from J, the gap between germline ends came to 26 bases. The CDR3 bases are TGTGCCAGCGAAGGGAGTGTAGGGGGGCGGTGGAGTGAGCAGTTCTTC. It translates to CASEGSVGGRWSEQFF.

CDR3 sequence: CASSRGLNNEQFF. Written as DNA, the CDR3 is TGTGCCAGCAGCAGGGGGCTGAACAATGAGCAGTTCTTC. The chain couples TRBV7-9 to TRBJ2-1, with 7 bases that match TRBD1. CDR1 and CDR2 from the germline V gene are SEHNR and FQNEAQ (reference sequence). J gave up 5 bases and V 5 bases, and 3 bases lay outside the gene matches. The CDR3 runs to 13 residues.

The rearrangement joins TRBV7-2 to TRBJ1-6; TRBD1 aligns across 9 bases. Germline CDR1 SGHTA, CDR2 FQGNSA. This CDR3 is 16 amino acids long. J was trimmed by 9 bases and V by 4 bases; bases with no gene match: 10. CDR3 coding DNA: TGTGCCAGCAGCTCAAAACCGGACAGGGGTGGTTCACCCCTCCACTTT. Translated, it gives CASSSKPDRGGSPLHF.

This chain joins TRBV20-1 and TRBJ1-2; 9 bases align to TRBD1. Germline V gives CDR1 DFQATT, CDR2 SNEGSKA (reference sequence). The CDR3 runs 17 residues. V was clipped by 5 bases and J by 1 base; unmatched bases: 14. CDR3 in amino acids: CSASEHGQGRFNYGYTF. The CDR3 DNA follows: TGCAGTGCTTCCGAACATGGACAGGGGAGGTTTAACTATGGCTACACCTTC.